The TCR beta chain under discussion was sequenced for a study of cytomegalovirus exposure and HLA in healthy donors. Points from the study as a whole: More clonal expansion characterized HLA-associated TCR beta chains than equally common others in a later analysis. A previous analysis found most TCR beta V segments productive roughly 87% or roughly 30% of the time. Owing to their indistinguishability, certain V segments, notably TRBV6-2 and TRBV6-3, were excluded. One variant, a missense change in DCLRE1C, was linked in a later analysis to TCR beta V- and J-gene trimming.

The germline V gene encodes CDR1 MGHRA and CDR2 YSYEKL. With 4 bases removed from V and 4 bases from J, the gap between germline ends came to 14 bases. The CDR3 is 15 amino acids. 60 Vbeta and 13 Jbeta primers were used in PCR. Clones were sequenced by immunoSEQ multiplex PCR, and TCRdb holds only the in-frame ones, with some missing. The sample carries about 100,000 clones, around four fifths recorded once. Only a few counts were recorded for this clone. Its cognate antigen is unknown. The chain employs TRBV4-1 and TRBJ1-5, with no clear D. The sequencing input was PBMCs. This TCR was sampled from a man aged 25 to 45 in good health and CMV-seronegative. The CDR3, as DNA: TGCGCCAGCAGCCCAAGCAGGCCCCCAAATCAGCCCCAGCATTTT. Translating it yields CASSPSRPPNQPQHF.